These 22 T cell receptor beta chains share one sample of origin, sequenced in a study of neurological immune-mediated disorders. Each CDR3 protein gets one entry after TCRdb re-called the 5' RACE reads with MiXCR. This table has more than 35,000 distinct CDR3 sequences, 2.5% to 3.5% appearing once. Sequenced sample: PBMCs. These receptors all come from a woman in her forties or fifties with multiple sclerosis.

This clonotype was counted at least ten times. This CDR3 is CASSQANSPLHF. As DNA, the CDR3 is TGTGCCAGCAGCCAAGCGAATTCACCCCTCCACTTT. The V call is TRBV3-1, the J call TRBJ1-6, with no clear D. Germline V lookup: CDR1 LGHDT, CDR2 YNNKEL (reference sequence). The length of the CDR3 is 12 residues. Trimming pared 1 base from V and 7 bases from J, leaving 2 bases between.

This clonotype has a count of ten or more. J is TRBJ2-7 and V is TRBV20-1, with 8 positions matching TRBD2. The J segment lost 0 bases and the V segment lost 5 bases, leaving 6 bases of the junction unmatched. Germline CDR1 reads DFQATT; CDR2 reads SNEGSKA (reference sequence). The CDR3 runs 14 residues. Here the CDR3 reads CSAFGGGSSYEQYF. The CDR3 region has the DNA TGCAGTGCTTTTGGCGGGGGGAGCTCCTACGAGCAGTACTTC.

This clonotype was counted many times. This chain connects TRBV2 to TRBJ2-7; D remains ambiguous. The CDR3 spans 11 residues. The V and J ends lost 6 bases and 6 bases respectively, with 9 bases between them. Germline CDR1 SNHLY, CDR2 FYNNEI. The CDR3: CASSPVFEQYF. CDR3 DNA: TGTGCCAGCAGCCCAGTCTTCGAGCAGTACTTC.

This clonotype showed up just a few times. A much larger clone differs from this one at a single base, so this may be a read error. This chain connects TRBV20-1 to TRBJ1-1; D not certain. CDR1 is DFQATT, CDR2 SNEGSKA, per germline (reference sequence). This CDR3 has 15 amino acids. The V gene lost 2 bases and the J gene lost 5 bases, with 18 bases spanning the gap. The CDR3: CSARNPGKGVTEAFF. CDR3 nucleotide sequence: TGCAGTGCTAGAAACCCAGGAAAGGGAGTAACTGAAGCTTTCTTT.

Ten or more counts support this clonotype. The chain employs TRBV20-1 and TRBJ1-2; the D is unclear. Germline loops: CDR1 DFQATT, CDR2 SNEGSKA (reference sequence). This CDR3 is built from 12 residues. Deletions cut 4 bases from V and 1 base from J, with 7 bases between. For the CDR3, the DNA is TGCAGTGCTACATTCCTTAACTATGGCTACACCTTC. This sequence encodes CSATFLNYGYTF.

This clonotype was counted many times. The chain combines TRBV20-1 with TRBJ2-7, with TRBD1 matching over 8 bases. CDR1 and CDR2 (germline): DFQATT, SNEGSKA (reference sequence). There are 15 residues in the CDR3. CDR3 nucleotides: TGCAGCGCCCCGGACAGGGACAAGGTCTCCTACGAGCAGTACTTC. Translating gives CSAPDRDKVSYEQYF.

This clonotype was counted ten times or more. This sequence joins TRBV24-1 and TRBJ1-1, with D maybe TRBD1 (5 bases). Trimming stripped 7 bases from V and 1 base from J, with 12 bases between. CDR1 and CDR2 (germline): KGHDR, SFDVKD. The CDR3 contains 14 residues. CDR3 amino acids: CATSGDHPNTEAFF. The CDR3 DNA reads TGTGCCACCAGCGGGGACCACCCGAACACTGAAGCTTTCTTT.

This clonotype has at least ten counts. The chain employs TRBV9 and TRBJ2-3; tentative D call: TRBD2 (5 bases). From germline, CDR1 is SGDLS and CDR2 YYNGEE. The CDR3 has 15 residues. V was trimmed by 3 bases and J by 4 bases, leaving 15 bases between them. In DNA, the CDR3 is TGTGCCAGCAGCGCGGGATTAGCGTCCCCAGATACGCAGTATTTT. Translating it yields CASSAGLASPDTQYF. The entire variable domain, with the rest obtained from reference TRBV9 and TRBJ2-3, is as follows: DSGVTQTPKHLITATGQRVTLRCSPRSGDLSVYWYQQSLDQGLQFLIQYYNGEERAKGNILERFSAQQFPDLHSELNLSSLELGDSALYFCASSAGLASPDTQYFGPGTRLTVL.

This clonotype was picked up many times. This sequence joins TRBV10-3 and TRBJ1-4; D unresolved. The CDR3 is 13 amino acids. Germline CDR1 reads ENHRY; CDR2 reads SYGVKD. Trimming left V 3 bases short and J 8 bases short, with 10 bases between. The CDR3 loop reads CAISEPPGEKLFF. The DNA for the CDR3 is TGTGCCATCAGTGAACCCCCGGGGGAAAAACTGTTTTTT.

This clonotype was counted ten times or more. The gene calls are TRBV20-1 and TRBJ2-5, with D possibly matching TRBD2 (6 bases). CDR1 and CDR2 from the germline V gene are DFQATT and SNEGSKA (reference sequence). The CDR3 extends over 13 amino acids. With 4 bases removed from V and 5 bases from J, the gap between germline ends came to 14 bases. CDR3 nucleotide sequence: TGCAGTGCTAATGTCGGGGGATATGAGACCCAGTACTTC. Its protein is CSANVGGYETQYF.

Many counts were recorded for this clonotype. This chain connects TRBV12-3 or TRBV12-4 to TRBJ1-2; TRBD1 matches 7 bases. Losses at the gene ends were 5 bases for V and 4 bases for J; bases not matched to a gene: 10. The CDR3 extends over 15 amino acids. The CDR3 bases are TGTGCCAGCAGTCGACAGGGCACACTCGGCTATGGCTACACCTTC. As protein: CASSRQGTLGYGYTF.

In this sample, this clonotype turned up many times. The V call is TRBV20-1, the J call TRBJ2-3; no clear D. The CDR3 is 11 amino acids. In germline, CDR1 is DFQATT, CDR2 SNEGSKA (reference sequence). Between the trimmed V and J ends, which lost 6 bases and 5 bases, there was a span of 9 bases. In DNA form, the CDR3 reads TGCAGTGCCGAAGATCTAGATACGCAGTATTTT. Encoded protein: CSAEDLDTQYF.

This clonotype was seen repeatedly, ten times or more. Relative to the germline gene, one junction end is altered; a read error may explain this. CDR3 sequence: CASSLAGVKTEAFF. DNA of the CDR3: TGTGCCAGCAGCTTAGCAGGGGTGAAGACTGAAGCTTTCTTT. The J gene is TRBJ1-1, the V gene TRBV11-3; perhaps TRBD1 as D (6 bases). CDR3 length: 14 amino acids. Looked up from germline, CDR1 is SGHNT and CDR2 is YENEEA.

This clonotype was observed at least ten times. This chain joins TRBV3-1 and TRBJ1-2; D is possibly TRBD1 (6 bases). Trimming took off 1 base at V and 1 base at J, with 7 bases between the two ends. The CDR3 sequence is 14 residues long. Germline V CDR1 and CDR2: LGHDT, YNNKEL (reference sequence). The CDR3 bases are TGTGCCAGCAGCCAAGTAGGGGGTAACTATGGCTACACCTTC. Translation: CASSQVGGNYGYTF.

On this clonotype itself: This clone may be a read error of a much larger clone one base away. V usage is TRBV20-1 and J usage is TRBJ1-5; unclear D gene. The CDR3 consists of 15 residues. Trimming stripped 2 bases from V and 7 bases from J, with 18 bases between. Germline CDR1 and CDR2: DFQATT and SNEGSKA (reference sequence). Written as DNA, the CDR3 is TGCAGTGCTAGACCTTTGTGCAGACTTCAACAGCCCCAGCATTTT. Its translation is CSARPLCRLQQPQHF.

V usage is TRBV7-2 and J usage is TRBJ2-3, with TRBD2 matching over 7 bases. Per the germline V gene, CDR1 is SGHTA and CDR2 is FQGNSA. This CDR3 is 15 amino acids long. The trim removed 3 bases at V and 1 base at J, leaving 4 bases unmatched. CDR3 in DNA: TGTGCCAGCAGCTTCAGGGCGGGAGGCACAGATACGCAGTATTTT. It encodes CASSFRAGGTDTQYF.

This clonotype was detected many times. V and J are TRBV4-1 and TRBJ1-6; 9 bases match TRBD1. There are 16 residues in the CDR3. Unmatched junction bases numbered 6, after V lost 2 bases and J lost 7 bases. Germline CDR1 is MGHRA and CDR2 is YSYEKL. CDR3 sequence: CASSQNIGTGNSPLHF. In DNA, the CDR3 is TGCGCCAGCAGCCAAAATATCGGGACAGGGAATTCACCCCTCCACTTT.

This clonotype showed up many times. The chain links TRBV20-1 to TRBJ1-3, with a weak D call TRBD1 (5 bases). The CDR3 loop spans 17 amino acids. CDR1 is DFQATT and CDR2 is SNEGSKA in the germline V gene (reference sequence). The V gene lost 0 bases and the J gene lost 4 bases, with 19 bases spanning the gap. The CDR3 region has the DNA TGCAGTGCTAGAGATTCCGGCACAGGTGATGTGGGAAACACCATATATTTT. As protein: CSARDSGTGDVGNTIYF.

There are many counts of this clonotype. In DNA form, the CDR3 reads TGCGCCAGCAGCTCTCCCGACAGGCCCAAGACCCAGTACTTC. Protein sequence: CASSSPDRPKTQYF. The chain has TRBV5-1 and TRBJ2-5, with D possibly TRBD1 on 6 matching bases. The germline V gene has CDR1 SGHRS and CDR2 YFSETQ. This CDR3 contains 14 residues. V was shortened by 3 bases and J by 6 bases, with 15 bases between the two germline ends.

This clonotype occurred many times. This chain uses TRBV5-1 with TRBJ1-2; weak D call: TRBD1 (5 bases). V was clipped by 5 bases and J by 4 bases, with 12 bases between them. Germline V gene lookup returns CDR1 SGHRS and CDR2 YFSETQ. This CDR3 has 13 residues. The CDR3 bases are TGCGCCAGCAGACAGACAGTATTCTATGGCTACACCTTC. Amino acids: CASRQTVFYGYTF.

This clonotype appeared many times. CDR3 in amino acids: CASSAPVDRNNQPQHF. The CDR3 nucleotides are TGTGCCAGTAGTGCCCCGGTGGACAGAAATAATCAGCCCCAGCATTTT. The chain recombines TRBV19 with TRBJ1-5; D possibly corresponds to TRBD1 (6 bases). The germline V and J ends were trimmed by 5 bases and 4 bases, with 18 bases remaining between them. From germline, CDR1 is LNHDA and CDR2 SQIVND (reference sequence). There are 16 residues in the CDR3. The full variable domain, in which reference TRBV19 and TRBJ1-5 provide the parts outside the CDR3, is DGGITQSPKYLFRKEGQNVTLSCEQNLNHDAMYWYRQDPGQGLRLIYYSQIVNDFQKGDIAEGYSVSREKKESFPLTVTSAQKNPTAFYLCASSAPVDRNNQPQHFGDGTRLSIL.

Concerning this clonotype itself: This may be a read error: a much more frequent sequence differs by one nucleotide. The chain recombines TRBV5-1 with TRBJ2-3, with D possibly matching TRBD2 (5 bases). There are 15 residues in the CDR3. Per the germline V gene, CDR1 is SGHRS and CDR2 is YFSETQ. V was shortened by 4 bases and J by 5 bases, with 17 bases between the two germline ends. CDR3 in DNA: TGCGCCAGCAGCGAAGGAGGTAGGACGAAAGATACGCAGTATTTT. It codes for CASSEGGRTKDTQYF.